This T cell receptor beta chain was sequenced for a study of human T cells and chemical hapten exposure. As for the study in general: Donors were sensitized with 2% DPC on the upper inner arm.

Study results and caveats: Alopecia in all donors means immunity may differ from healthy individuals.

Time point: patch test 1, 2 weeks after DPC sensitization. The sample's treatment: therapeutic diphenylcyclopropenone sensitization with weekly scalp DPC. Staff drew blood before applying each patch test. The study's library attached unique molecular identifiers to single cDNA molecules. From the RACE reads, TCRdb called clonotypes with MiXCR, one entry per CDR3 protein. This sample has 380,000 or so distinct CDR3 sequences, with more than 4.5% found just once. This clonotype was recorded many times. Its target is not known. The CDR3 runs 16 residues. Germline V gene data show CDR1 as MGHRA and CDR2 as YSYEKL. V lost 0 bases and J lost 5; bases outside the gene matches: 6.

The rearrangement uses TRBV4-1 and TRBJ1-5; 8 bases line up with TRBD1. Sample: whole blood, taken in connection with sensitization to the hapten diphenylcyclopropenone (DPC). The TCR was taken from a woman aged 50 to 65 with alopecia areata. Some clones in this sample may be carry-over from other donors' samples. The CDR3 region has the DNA TGCGCCAGCAGCCAAGATCCAGGGGGCGGGGATCAGCCCCAGCATTTT. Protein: CASSQDPGGGDQPQHF.